Listed here are 18 T cell receptor beta chains from one sample, sequenced in a study of Graves' ophthalmopathy and Graves' hyperthyroidism. Amplification targeted the TCR beta CDR3 regions, with RNA transcripts as the source material. HTBI-primed first-round RT-PCR preceded second-round multiplex PCR. TCRdb recomputed calls from the multiplex PCR reads with MiXCR, one row per CDR3 protein. The table records about 640,000 distinct CDR3 sequences, over 40% of them present only once. Sequencing input: peripheral blood. The receptors here all came from an adult man with Graves' ophthalmopathy.

The V call is TRBV4-1, the J call TRBJ2-3; D is unresolved. CDR3 length: 11 residues. Germline-derived CDR1 and CDR2 are MGHRA and YSYEKL. Between the trimmed V and J ends, which lost 0 bases and 10 bases, there was a span of 5 bases. The CDR3 is CASSQEMAQYF. CDR3 DNA sequence: TGCGCCAGCAGCCAAGAAATGGCGCAGTATTTT.

The sample holds one count of this clonotype. The CDR3 region has the DNA TGTGCCAGCAGTGAGCCTACAGGGGGGATCTACGAGCAGTACTTC. This codes for CASSEPTGGIYEQYF. This chain links TRBV25-1 with TRBJ2-7; 8 positions match TRBD1. Germline CDR1 MGHDK, CDR2 SYGVNS. The CDR3 runs to 15 residues. Unmatched junction bases numbered 7, after V lost 3 bases and J lost 3 bases.

This clonotype occurred many times. The chain is built from TRBV5-1 and TRBJ1-2; no clear D. The CDR3 covers 15 residues. Germline V gene sequence: CDR1 SGHRS, CDR2 YFSETQ. With 4 bases removed from V and 2 bases from J, the gap between germline ends came to 15 bases. The CDR3 DNA is TGCGCCAGCAGCCCAGGTCCCGGAGGGAACTATGGCTACACCTTC. This sequence encodes CASSPGPGGNYGYTF.

This clonotype was picked up many times. This chain links TRBV19 with TRBJ1-2; perhaps TRBD1 as D (5 bases). Germline CDR1 is LNHDA and CDR2 is SQIVND (reference sequence). The CDR3 runs to 13 residues. Trimming stripped 0 bases from V and 7 bases from J, with 9 bases between. The CDR3 nucleotides are TGTGCCAGTAGTATAGATCGCGGGGGTGGCTACACCTTC. It yields the protein CASSIDRGGGYTF.

The CDR3 nucleotides read TGTGCCTGGAGCCTCTCGGGTGGGGGGTACACTGAAGCTTTCTTT. Its protein is CAWSLSGGGYTEAFF. V gene TRBV30 combines with J gene TRBJ1-1, with D perhaps matching TRBD1 (5 bases). CDR1 is GTSNPN and CDR2 is SVGIG in the germline V gene (reference sequence). The CDR3 has 15 residues. Trimming pared 3 bases from V and 3 bases from J, leaving 17 bases between.

On this clonotype: A much larger clone sits a single nucleotide away, making a read error possible. This chain joins TRBV19 and TRBJ2-2; maybe TRBD2 (5 bases). The germline V gene encodes CDR1 LNHDA and CDR2 SQIVND (reference sequence). The length of the CDR3 is 13 residues. This chain's CDR3 is CASKFAAPGELVF. The CDR3 bases are TGTGCCAGTAAGTTCGCGGCCCCCGGGGAGCTGGTTTTT.

This clonotype was picked up a small number of times. The CDR3 coding sequence is TGTGCCAGCAGTTTAGCGGGGGGACAGATCCAAGAGACCCAGTACTTC. Its translation: CASSLAGGQIQETQYF. This chain uses TRBV2 with TRBJ2-5, with 10 bases that match TRBD2. CDR1 SNHLY and CDR2 FYNNEI come from the germline V gene. The junction had 7 bases not matched to a gene; V was cut back by 5 bases and J by 1 base. The CDR3 is 16 residues long.

V and J are TRBV7-9 and TRBJ2-7; weak D call: TRBD1 (5 bases). The germline V gene has CDR1 SEHNR and CDR2 FQNEAQ (reference sequence). The germline V and J ends were trimmed by 3 bases and 0 bases, with 9 bases remaining between them. The CDR3 covers 14 residues. CDR3 DNA: TGTGCCAGCAGCTTCGAAGGGGACTCCTACGAGCAGTACTTC. This encodes CASSFEGDSYEQYF.

The chain is built from TRBV25-1 and TRBJ1-2, with D perhaps matching TRBD1 (6 bases). The germline CDR1 and CDR2 sequences are MGHDK and SYGVNS. This CDR3 has 12 residues. Trimming stripped 8 bases from V and 4 bases from J, with 11 bases between. CDR3 amino acids: CASWGRVYGYTF. Written as DNA, the CDR3 is TGTGCCAGCTGGGGGCGTGTCTATGGCTACACCTTC.

The rearrangement uses TRBV20-1 and TRBJ1-4, with D perhaps matching TRBD1 (5 bases). The CDR3 loop spans 15 amino acids. V was cut by 4 bases and J by 4 bases, with 16 bases left in between. Germline V gene sequence: CDR1 DFQATT, CDR2 SNEGSKA (reference sequence). The CDR3 here is CSAKRPGPGNEKLFF. CDR3 DNA sequence: TGCAGTGCTAAACGGCCGGGACCGGGTAATGAAAAACTGTTTTTT.

This clonotype turned up a few times. The conserved final phenylalanine or tryptophan is absent from the CDR3, which likely points to a read error. The DNA is left out, because the CDR3 cannot be placed on it with certainty; the CDR3 is given as TCRdb lists it. V and J are TRBV15 and TRBJ2-5; the DNA was not used to check the table's D call, TRBD2. Looked up from germline, CDR1 is LNHNV and CDR2 is YYDKDF (reference sequence). Inclusive of both ends, the CDR3 amounts to 11 amino acids. The CDR3 spells CATSRDLGLAG.

This clonotype was observed many times. This chain uses TRBV5-1 with TRBJ2-5, with D tentatively TRBD1 (6 bases). The CDR3 loop spans 14 amino acids. V was cut by 4 bases and J by 1 base, with 11 bases left in between. The germline V gene has CDR1 SGHRS and CDR2 YFSETQ. The CDR3 protein is CASSAQGIQETQYF. The CDR3 region has the DNA TGCGCCAGCAGCGCACAGGGTATCCAAGAGACCCAGTACTTC.

This clonotype turned up a few times. In DNA, the CDR3 is TGTGCCAGTAGGGATCTAGCGGGAGCTTACGAGCAGTACTTC. Translating it yields CASRDLAGAYEQYF. The rearrangement links TRBV19 to TRBJ2-7; TRBD2 aligns across 10 bases. The V segment lost 6 bases and the J segment 4 bases; nucleotides outside the gene matches: 6. Germline assignment: CDR1 LNHDA and CDR2 SQIVND (reference sequence). The CDR3 contains 14 residues.

This clonotype was seen a few times. V gene TRBV6-5 combines with J gene TRBJ1-2; a possible D gene is TRBD1 (5 bases). The CDR3 is 15 amino acids. In germline, CDR1 is MNHEY, CDR2 SVGAGI. V shed 1 base and J shed 2 bases, with 11 bases lying between them. CDR3 amino acids: CASSYFRGVNYGYTF. CDR3 DNA sequence: TGTGCCAGCAGTTACTTCCGGGGCGTAAACTATGGCTACACCTTC.

Note on this clonotype: Compared with germline, one end of the junction differs, possibly owing to a read error. The chain employs TRBV6-5 and TRBJ1-2; D gene ambiguous. CDR3 length: 13 residues. CDR1 and CDR2 (germline): MNHEY, SVGAGI. As DNA, the CDR3 is TGTGCCAGCAGCCTAGATAGTAACTATGGCCACACCTTC. It translates to CASSLDSNYGHTF.

DNA for the CDR3: TGCAGCGTTGAATTGGGACAGGGCCAAGAGACCCAGTACTTC. Its protein is CSVELGQGQETQYF. The chain carries TRBV29-1 and TRBJ2-5; 9 bases agree with TRBD1. The trim removed 2 bases at V and 1 base at J, leaving 2 bases unmatched. Germline values: CDR1 SQVTM, CDR2 ANQGSEA. This CDR3 has 14 amino acids.

Only a few counts were recorded for this clonotype. A much larger clonotype is one base distant, so this may be a read error. J is TRBJ1-2 and V is TRBV7-2; no clear D. V dropped 1 base and J dropped 6 bases, with 15 bases sitting between them. Germline V lookup: CDR1 SGHTA, CDR2 FQGNSA. The CDR3 sequence is 15 residues long. CDR3 nucleotide sequence: TGTGCCAGCAGCTTAGGGGCCTCTGGCGCCCATGGCTACACCTTC. This sequence encodes CASSLGASGAHGYTF. Full variable domain (remainder filled in from reference TRBV7-2 and TRBJ1-2): GAGVSQSPSNKVTEKGKDVELRCDPISGHTALYWYRQSLGQGLEFLIYFQGNSAPDKSGLPSDRFSAERTGGSVSTLTIQRTQQEDSAVYLCASSLGASGAHGYTFGSGTRLTVV.

This clonotype was seen only once. The chain carries TRBV29-1 and TRBJ2-7, with D tentatively TRBD2 (5 bases). This CDR3 spans 15 amino acids. Germline V gene sequence: CDR1 SQVTM, CDR2 ANQGSEA. The CDR3 coding sequence is TGCAGTGGTGCCAGCCAAGGACTGAACTCCTACGAGCAGTACTTC. Its protein product is CSGASQGLNSYEQYF.